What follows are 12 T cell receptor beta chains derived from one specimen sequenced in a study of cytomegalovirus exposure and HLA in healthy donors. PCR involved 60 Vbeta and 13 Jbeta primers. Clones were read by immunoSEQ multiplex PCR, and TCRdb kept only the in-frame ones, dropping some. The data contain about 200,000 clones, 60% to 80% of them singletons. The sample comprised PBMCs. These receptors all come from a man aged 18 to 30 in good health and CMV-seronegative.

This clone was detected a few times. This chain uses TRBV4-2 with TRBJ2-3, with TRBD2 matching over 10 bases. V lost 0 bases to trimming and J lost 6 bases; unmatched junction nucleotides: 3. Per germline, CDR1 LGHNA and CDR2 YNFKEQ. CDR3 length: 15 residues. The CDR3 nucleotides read TGTGCCAGCAGCCAAGAGGAACTAGCGGGGGATACGCAGTATTTT. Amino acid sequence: CASSQEELAGDTQYF.

CDR3 protein: CASSLVGAPRGQPQHF. The CDR3 bases are TGTGCCAGCAGCTTAGTGGGGGCACCACGGGGTCAGCCCCAGCATTTT. The chain carries TRBV7-8 and TRBJ1-5; D is perhaps TRBD1 (6 bases). Trimming shortened V by 1 base and J by 6 bases, and 16 bases separated the two germline ends. The germline CDR1 and CDR2 sequences are SGHVS and FQNEAQ. This CDR3 spans 16 amino acids.

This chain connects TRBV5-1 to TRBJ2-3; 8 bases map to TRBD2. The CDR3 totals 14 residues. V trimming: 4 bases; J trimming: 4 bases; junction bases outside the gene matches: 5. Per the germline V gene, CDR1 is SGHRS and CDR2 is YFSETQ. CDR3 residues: CASSIAGFSDTQYF. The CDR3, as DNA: TGCGCCAGCAGCATAGCGGGATTTTCAGATACGCAGTATTTT.

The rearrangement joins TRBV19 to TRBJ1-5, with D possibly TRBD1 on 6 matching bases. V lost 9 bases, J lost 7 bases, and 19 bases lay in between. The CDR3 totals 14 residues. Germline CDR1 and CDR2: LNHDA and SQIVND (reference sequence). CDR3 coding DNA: TGTGCCAGCGAAGCGGGGGGCGTCCGCCAGCCCCAGCATTTT. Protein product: CASEAGGVRQPQHF.

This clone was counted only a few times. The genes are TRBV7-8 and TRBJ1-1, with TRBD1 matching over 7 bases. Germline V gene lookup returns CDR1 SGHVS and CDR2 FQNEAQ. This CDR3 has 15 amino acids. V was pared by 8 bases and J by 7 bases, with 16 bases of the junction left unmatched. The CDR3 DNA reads TGTGCCAGCGGCCGGGACAGCGCGGGATCGATTGAAGCTTTCTTT. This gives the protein CASGRDSAGSIEAFF.

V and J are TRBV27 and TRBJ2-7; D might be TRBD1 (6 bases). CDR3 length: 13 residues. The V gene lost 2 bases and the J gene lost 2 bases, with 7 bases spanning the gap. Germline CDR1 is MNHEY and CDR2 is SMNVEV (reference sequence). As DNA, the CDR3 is TGTGCCAGCAGTTTAACAGGGCCCTACGAGCAGTACTTC. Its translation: CASSLTGPYEQYF.

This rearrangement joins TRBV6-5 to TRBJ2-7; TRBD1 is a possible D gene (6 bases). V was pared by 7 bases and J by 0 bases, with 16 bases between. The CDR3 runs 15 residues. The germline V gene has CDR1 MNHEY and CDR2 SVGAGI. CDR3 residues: CASNIQTGYSYEQYF. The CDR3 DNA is TGTGCCAGCAACATTCAGACAGGCTACTCCTACGAGCAGTACTTC.

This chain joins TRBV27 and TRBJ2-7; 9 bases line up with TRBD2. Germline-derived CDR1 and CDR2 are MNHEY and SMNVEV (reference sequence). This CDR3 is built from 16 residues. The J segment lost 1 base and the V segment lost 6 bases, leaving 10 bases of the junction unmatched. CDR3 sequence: CASSQFSLAGSYEQYF. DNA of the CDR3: TGTGCCAGCAGCCAATTCAGTCTAGCGGGGTCCTACGAGCAGTACTTC.

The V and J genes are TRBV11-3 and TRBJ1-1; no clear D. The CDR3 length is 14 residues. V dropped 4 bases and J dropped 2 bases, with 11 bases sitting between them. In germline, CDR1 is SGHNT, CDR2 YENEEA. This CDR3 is CASSSFERNTEAFF. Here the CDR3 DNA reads TGTGCCAGCAGCTCCTTTGAGAGAAACACTGAAGCTTTCTTT.

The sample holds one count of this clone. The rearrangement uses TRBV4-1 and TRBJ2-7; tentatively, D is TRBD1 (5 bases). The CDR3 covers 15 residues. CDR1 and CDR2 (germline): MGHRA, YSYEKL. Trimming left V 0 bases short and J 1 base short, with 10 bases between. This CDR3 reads CASSQEWGRSYEQYF. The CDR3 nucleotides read TGCGCCAGCAGCCAAGAGTGGGGCAGGTCCTACGAGCAGTACTTC.

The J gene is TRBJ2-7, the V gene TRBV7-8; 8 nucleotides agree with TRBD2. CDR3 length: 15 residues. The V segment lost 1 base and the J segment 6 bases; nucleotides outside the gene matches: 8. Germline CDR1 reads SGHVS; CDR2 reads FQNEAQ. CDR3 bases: TGTGCCAGCAGCTTAGGCGCCAGCGGGAGTTTCGAGCAGTACTTC. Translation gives CASSLGASGSFEQYF.

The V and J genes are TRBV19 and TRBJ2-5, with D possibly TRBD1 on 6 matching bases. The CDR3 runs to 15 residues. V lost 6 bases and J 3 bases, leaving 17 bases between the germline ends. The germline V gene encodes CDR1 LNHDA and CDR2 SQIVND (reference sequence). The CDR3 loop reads CASRRAPGQKETQYF. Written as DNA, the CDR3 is TGTGCCAGTAGACGAGCACCGGGACAAAAAGAGACCCAGTACTTC.